The 24 T cell receptor beta chains in this list originate from one sample, sequenced in a study of T cells in localized non-small cell lung cancer. Clones were read by immunoSEQ multiplex PCR, and TCRdb kept only the in-frame ones, dropping some. The repertoire consists of about 2,200 clones, with roughly a third occurring once and the leading ten covering around 20%. This specimen consisted of lung tumor tissue, obtained before any cancer treatment. These TCRs come from a female donor over 55 with stage I lung adenocarcinoma.

V and J are TRBV25-1 and TRBJ2-1, with 7 bases matching TRBD1. With 3 bases clipped from V and 8 bases from J, the junction kept 7 bases outside the gene matches. In germline, CDR1 is MGHDK, CDR2 SYGVNS. The CDR3 consists of 14 residues. CDR3 in amino acids: CASSDTTGNYEQFF. CDR3 DNA sequence: TGTGCCAGCAGTGACACGACAGGGAATTATGAGCAGTTCTTC.

The CDR3 region has the DNA TGTGCCAGTAGTATAGCCCTACAGGGCAATGAGCAGTTCTTC. Residues: CASSIALQGNEQFF. This rearrangement joins TRBV19 to TRBJ2-1; D may be TRBD1 (6 bases). V was clipped by 1 base and J by 6 bases, with 10 bases between them. The CDR3 contains 14 residues. Looked up from germline, CDR1 is LNHDA and CDR2 is SQIVND (reference sequence).

There are a few counts of this clone. The rearrangement uses TRBV19 and TRBJ1-5; D is ambiguous. This CDR3 is 16 amino acids long. Germline V gives CDR1 LNHDA, CDR2 SQIVND (reference sequence). The ends were cut back, 4 bases at V and 0 bases at J, with 13 bases in the middle. CDR3 in DNA: TGTGCCAGTAGTACTAAGGGAATTCTTAGCAATCAGCCCCAGCATTTT. Encoded protein: CASSTKGILSNQPQHF.

The chain combines TRBV6-8 with TRBJ2-6; tentative D call: TRBD2 (6 bases). This CDR3 is 14 amino acids long. Per germline, CDR1 MNHGY and CDR2 SAAAGT. The V and J ends lost 6 bases and 3 bases respectively, with 9 bases between them. The CDR3 sequence: CASSKGLGANVLTF. CDR3 sequence (DNA): TGTGCCAGCAGCAAGGGACTTGGGGCCAACGTCCTGACTTTC.

The chain uses TRBV29-1 and TRBJ2-5; D gene uncertain. Germline CDR1 SQVTM, CDR2 ANQGSEA. The CDR3 contains 12 residues. Between the trimmed V and J ends, which lost 6 bases and 1 base, there was a span of 9 bases. The CDR3 coding sequence is TGCAGCGTCGGGCCCGCCCAAGAGACCCAGTACTTC. Translated: CSVGPAQETQYF.

The V gene is TRBV6-7, the J gene TRBJ2-7, with a possible D match to TRBD2 (5 bases). TRBV6-7 is classed as an ORF, of uncertain function. The CDR3 covers 14 residues. Trimming left V 0 bases short and J 3 bases short, with 9 bases between. The CDR3 here is CASSYSEALYEQYF. The CDR3 DNA reads as TGTGCCAGCAGTTACTCGGAGGCTCTCTACGAGCAGTACTTC.

This clone was counted a few times. The DNA of the CDR3 is TGTGCCAGCAGGGGTGGGGCCAACGTCCTGACTTTC. Translating it yields CASRGGANVLTF. The chain combines TRBV6-8 with TRBJ2-6; D is unresolved. V lost 6 bases to trimming and J lost 3 bases, with 3 bases between them. This CDR3 contains 12 residues. CDR1 and CDR2 from the germline V gene are MNHGY and SAAAGT.

This chain connects TRBV28 to TRBJ1-1; D possibly corresponds to TRBD1 (6 bases). The germline V gene has CDR1 MDHEN and CDR2 SYDVKM. The CDR3 runs to 14 residues. V was cut by 5 bases and J by 2 bases, with 12 bases left in between. The CDR3 nucleotides are TGTGCCAGCAGTGGAGGGACACCTAACACTGAAGCTTTCTTT. Amino acid sequence: CASSGGTPNTEAFF.

V and J are TRBV11-3 and TRBJ2-7; TRBD1 matches 9 bases. The CDR3 contains 15 residues. With V trimmed by 5 bases and J by 3 bases, 8 bases remained unmatched. Germline-derived CDR1 and CDR2 are SGHNT and YENEEA. The CDR3 reads CASSLRTGDYYEQYF. In DNA, the CDR3 is TGTGCCAGCAGCCTAAGGACAGGGGACTACTACGAGCAGTACTTC.

This clone occurred a few times. The chain employs TRBV6-8 and TRBJ2-3; D call uncertain. Germline assignment: CDR1 MNHGY and CDR2 SAAAGT. CDR3 size: 16 residues. Trimming stripped 0 bases from V and 8 bases from J, with 18 bases between. The CDR3 loop reads CASSYSTGVPVGTQYF. The CDR3 nucleotides are TGTGCCAGCAGTTACTCTACTGGGGTCCCCGTCGGTACGCAGTATTTT.

This clone is medium-sized within its sample. The chain combines TRBV12-5 with TRBJ2-7; D ambiguous. Germline lookup yields CDR1 LGHNT and CDR2 FRNRAP. The CDR3 length is 11 residues. For the CDR3, the DNA is TGTGCCAGCGAAAGCCGCTACGAGCAGTACTTC. It is translated as CASESRYEQYF. The variable domain in full, completed from reference TRBV12-5 and TRBJ2-7, reads DARVTQTPRHKVTEMGQEVTMRCQPILGHNTVFWYRQTMMQGLELLAYFRNRAPLDDSGMPKDRFSAEMPDATLATLKIQPSEPRDSAVYFCASESRYEQYFGPGTRLTVT.

V usage is TRBV15 and J usage is TRBJ2-3, with D hard to call. The CDR3 extends over 14 amino acids. Trimming removed 3 bases from V and 0 bases from J, with 7 bases in between. Germline assignment: CDR1 LNHNV and CDR2 YYDKDF (reference sequence). For the CDR3, the DNA is TGTGCCACCAGCAGGGTTCCTAGCACAGATACGCAGTATTTT. Protein sequence: CATSRVPSTDTQYF. The variable domain in full, with the rest retrieved from reference TRBV15 and TRBJ2-3, is DAMVIQNPRYQVTQFGKPVTLSCSQTLNHNVMYWYQQKSSQAPKLLFHYYDKDFNNEADTPDNFQSRRPNTSFCFLDIRSPGLGDTAMYLCATSRVPSTDTQYFGPGTRLTVL.

By share of the sample, this clone is medium-sized (0.01 to 0.1%). In nucleotides, the CDR3 is TGTGCCAGCAGCTTGGGCAGGGGCCAATCCTACGAGCAGTACTTC. Its protein is CASSLGRGQSYEQYF. The rearrangement uses TRBV11-3 and TRBJ2-7, with D possibly TRBD1 on 6 matching bases. V dropped 3 bases and J dropped 1 base, with 13 bases sitting between them. This CDR3 comprises 15 residues. Germline CDR1 is SGHNT and CDR2 is YENEEA.

This clone has a handful of counts. V usage is TRBV28 and J usage is TRBJ2-2, with D possibly being TRBD1 (5 bases). The V gene's germline CDR1 is MDHEN and CDR2 SYDVKM. There are 12 residues in the CDR3. V was pared by 11 bases and J by 3 bases, with 10 bases between. CDR3 DNA: TGTGCCGCGCAGGGCTACACCGGGGAGCTGTTTTTT. Amino acids: CAAQGYTGELFF.

In its sample, this clone is large (0.1 to 1%). The gene calls are TRBV30 and TRBJ1-2; D ambiguous. The CDR3 has 13 residues. Trimming took 0 bases from V and 6 from J, leaving 11 bases between them. Germline V lookup: CDR1 GTSNPN, CDR2 SVGIG (reference sequence). CDR3 coding DNA: TGTGCCTGGAGTGTAGATAGGAGGAATGGCTACACCTTC. Protein product: CAWSVDRRNGYTF.

This clone is classed as medium-sized (0.01 to 0.1%). This rearrangement joins TRBV6-8 to TRBJ1-5; no firm D call. The CDR3 has 14 residues. Trimming took off 5 bases at V and 0 bases at J, with 8 bases between the two ends. The germline V gene has CDR1 MNHGY and CDR2 SAAAGT. Here the CDR3 DNA reads TGTGCCAGCAGTCCCCCCGGTAGCAATCAGCCCCAGCATTTT. Encoded protein: CASSPPGSNQPQHF.

V and J are TRBV6-8 and TRBJ2-1; 8 nucleotides match TRBD2. The germline CDR1 and CDR2 sequences are MNHGY and SAAAGT. Trimming cost V 5 bases and J 9 bases; bases outside gene matches: 12. There are 15 residues in the CDR3. For the CDR3, the DNA is TGTGCCAGCAGTGAGGTCCCGGGGGGGCTAAGTGAGCAGTTCTTC. Translated: CASSEVPGGLSEQFF.

The V gene is TRBV4-1, the J gene TRBJ2-2, with TRBD2 matching 8 bases. V gave up 1 base and J gave up 1 base; unmatched junction bases: 5. The CDR3 length is 17 residues. The germline V gene encodes CDR1 MGHRA and CDR2 YSYEKL. The CDR3 DNA is TGCGCCAGCAGCCAAGTAAGGCTAGCGGGGAACACCGGGGAGCTGTTTTTT. Protein: CASSQVRLAGNTGELFF.

V is TRBV6-8 and J is TRBJ1-2, with unresolved D. This CDR3 spans 13 amino acids. Germline CDR1 and CDR2: MNHGY and SAAAGT. Deletions cut 0 bases from V and 6 bases from J, with 8 bases between. This CDR3 reads CASSYSERNGYTF. The CDR3 region has the DNA TGTGCCAGCAGTTACTCGGAGAGGAATGGCTACACCTTC.

The chain employs TRBV30 and TRBJ1-4; D is unresolved. V was cut by 0 bases and J by 2 bases, with 4 bases left in between. The CDR3 spans 13 residues. From germline, CDR1 is GTSNPN and CDR2 SVGIG (reference sequence). The DNA of the CDR3 is TGTGCCTGGAGTGTACAGACTAATGAAAAACTGTTTTTT. It codes for CAWSVQTNEKLFF. Drawing the rest from reference TRBV30 and TRBJ1-4, the complete variable domain is SQTIHQWPATLVQPVGSPLSLECTVEGTSNPNLYWYRQAAGRGLQLLFYSVGIGQISSEVPQNLSASRPQDRQFILSSKKLLLSDSGFYLCAWSVQTNEKLFFGSGTQLSVL.

This clone was observed a handful of times. The rearrangement links TRBV6-8 to TRBJ2-7; the D is unclear. Germline CDR1 is MNHGY and CDR2 is SAAAGT. V was clipped by 0 bases and J by 3 bases, with 9 bases between them. There are 14 residues in the CDR3. CDR3 region: CASSYSFMDYEQYF. In DNA, the CDR3 is TGTGCCAGCAGTTACTCGTTTATGGACTACGAGCAGTACTTC.

The chain recombines TRBV6-8 with TRBJ2-7, with no clear D. Trimming took 3 bases from V and 3 from J, leaving 6 bases between them. Germline lookup yields CDR1 MNHGY and CDR2 SAAAGT. The CDR3 sequence is 12 residues long. The CDR3 bases are TGTGCCAGCAGTTATCAGGTCTACGAGCAGTACTTC. It encodes CASSYQVYEQYF.

For the CDR3, the DNA is TGCAGCGTTTCGGACGGGAACACTGAAGCTTTCTTT. Amino acids: CSVSDGNTEAFF. V usage is TRBV29-1 and J usage is TRBJ1-1; D gene unclear. The germline gives CDR1 SQVTM, CDR2 ANQGSEA. Deletions cut 5 bases from V and 1 base from J, with 8 bases between. The CDR3 sequence is 12 residues long.

The chain links TRBV9 to TRBJ2-5; 9 nucleotides agree with TRBD2. The length of the CDR3 is 15 residues. V lost 1 base, J lost 5 bases, and 6 bases stayed unmatched. CDR1 and CDR2 from the germline V gene are SGDLS and YYNGEE. This chain's CDR3 is CASSVIAGEYETQYF. CDR3 nucleotides: TGTGCCAGCAGCGTAATAGCGGGAGAATATGAGACCCAGTACTTC.